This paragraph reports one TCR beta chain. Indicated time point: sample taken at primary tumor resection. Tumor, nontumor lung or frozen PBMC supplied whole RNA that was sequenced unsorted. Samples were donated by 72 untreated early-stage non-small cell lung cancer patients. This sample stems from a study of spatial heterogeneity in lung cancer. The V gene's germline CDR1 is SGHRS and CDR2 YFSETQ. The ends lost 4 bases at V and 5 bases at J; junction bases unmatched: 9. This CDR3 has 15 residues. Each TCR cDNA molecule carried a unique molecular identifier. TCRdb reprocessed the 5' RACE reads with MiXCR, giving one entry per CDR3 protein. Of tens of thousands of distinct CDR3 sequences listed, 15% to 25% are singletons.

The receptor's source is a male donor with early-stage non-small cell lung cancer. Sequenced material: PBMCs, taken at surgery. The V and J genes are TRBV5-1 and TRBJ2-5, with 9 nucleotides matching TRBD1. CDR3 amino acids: CASSPDRGWRETQYF. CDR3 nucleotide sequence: TGCGCCAGCAGCCCGGACAGGGGCTGGAGGGAGACCCAGTACTTC.